Each of the 15 T cell receptor beta chains below was sequenced from the same sample in a study of regulatory T cells in long-lasting Graves disease. Time point specified: persistent/refractory GD, antithyroid drugs over 5 years with positive TRAb. TCR sequences were obtained from RNA taken from PBMCs. Investigators prepared the TCR beta libraries by applying iRepertoire HTBI primers and Arm-PCR of CDR3 regions. TCRdb used MiXCR to reprocess the multiplex PCR reads, holding one entry per CDR3 protein. The sample lists about 310,000 distinct CDR3 sequences; roughly 21% were seen once. The starting material was peripheral blood mononuclear cells (PBMCs), obtained when the disease was refractory, from a patient treated with antithyroid drugs. The receptor set was obtained from a female donor with Graves disease.

This clonotype was seen ten or more times. This chain joins TRBV28 and TRBJ1-1, with no clear D. The germline V gene has CDR1 MDHEN and CDR2 SYDVKM. The CDR3 covers 16 residues. Trimming removed 4 bases at V and 8 bases at J, with 23 bases between. Written as DNA, the CDR3 is TGTGCCAGCAGTTCATATTGGGGAGGGTTCAGACCGGAAGCTTTCTTT. It specifies CASSSYWGGFRPEAFF. Complete variable domain (other parts from reference TRBV28 and TRBJ1-1): DVKVTQSSRYLVKRTGEKVFLECVQDMDHENMFWYRQDPGLGLRLIYFSYDVKMKEKGDIPEGYSVSREKKERFSLILESASTNQTSMYLCASSSYWGGFRPEAFFGQGTRLTVV.

The chain employs TRBV29-1 and TRBJ2-2; possible D gene TRBD1, 7 bases. Trimming removed 7 bases at V and 7 bases at J, with 16 bases between. The CDR3 spans 13 residues. Germline lookup yields CDR1 SQVTM and CDR2 ANQGSEA. The CDR3 sequence is CSAGGGMGGELFF. For the CDR3, the DNA is TGCAGCGCCGGAGGGGGCATGGGCGGGGAGCTGTTTTTT.

This clonotype was recorded a few times. This rearrangement joins TRBV7-9 to TRBJ2-7, with D tentatively TRBD1 or TRBD2 (5 bases each). V lost 5 bases to trimming and J lost 2 bases, with 16 bases between them. From germline, CDR1 is SEHNR and CDR2 FQNEAQ (reference sequence). This CDR3 is built from 15 residues. DNA of the CDR3: TGTGCCAGCAGCCCGCCGGCTCCGGGGCCCTACGAGCAGTACTTC. Protein product: CASSPPAPGPYEQYF.

The CDR3 nucleotides read TGTGCCAGCAGTTCCCTAGCGGGAGAGGCCGGGGAGCTGTTTTTT. Translated: CASSSLAGEAGELFF. J is TRBJ2-2 and V is TRBV6-2 or TRBV6-3; 10 nucleotides agree with TRBD2. Per germline, CDR1 MNHEY and CDR2 SVGEGT. V dropped 4 bases and J dropped 6; count of bases not matched to a gene: 5. This CDR3 is built from 15 residues.

The chain uses TRBV28 and TRBJ2-1; D is unclear. V lost 2 bases and J lost 9, with 5 bases in between. Germline V gene lookup returns CDR1 MDHEN and CDR2 SYDVKM. The CDR3 runs 11 residues. The CDR3 here is CASSLKIEQFF. DNA of the CDR3: TGTGCCAGCAGTTTAAAAATTGAGCAGTTCTTC. Using reference TRBV28 and TRBJ2-1 for the parts outside the CDR3, the full variable domain is DVKVTQSSRYLVKRTGEKVFLECVQDMDHENMFWYRQDPGLGLRLIYFSYDVKMKEKGDIPEGYSVSREKKERFSLILESASTNQTSMYLCASSLKIEQFFGPGTRLTVL.

Only a few counts were recorded for this clonotype. This chain links TRBV20-1 with TRBJ1-5; 8 nucleotides align to TRBD1. Germline CDR1 DFQATT, CDR2 SNEGSKA (reference sequence). The CDR3 is made up of 15 amino acids. Trimming removed 0 bases from V and 9 bases from J; junction bases left unmatched: 10. CDR3 in DNA: TGCAGTGCTAGAGATCTTTCCGACAGGGGAGGGCCCCAGCATTTT. Residues: CSARDLSDRGGPQHF.

The table lists this clonotype with a few counts. The chain combines TRBV20-1 with TRBJ2-7; TRBD2 matches at 10 bases. After removal of 5 bases from V and 9 bases from J, the junction contained 4 bases not matched to a gene. Germline V gene data show CDR1 as DFQATT and CDR2 as SNEGSKA (reference sequence). This CDR3 comprises 11 residues. The CDR3 DNA follows: TGCAGTGCTTGGACTAGCGGAGCGCAGTACTTC. As protein: CSAWTSGAQYF.

This clonotype was counted at least ten times. The rearrangement links TRBV7-9 to TRBJ2-5; D is uncertain. CDR1 and CDR2 (germline): SEHNR, FQNEAQ (reference sequence). The CDR3 loop spans 13 amino acids. V shed 7 bases and J shed 1 base, with 10 bases lying between them. CDR3 amino acids: CASTGELQETQYF. The CDR3 nucleotides read TGTGCCAGCACAGGTGAACTCCAAGAGACCCAGTACTTC.

This clonotype has a handful of counts. The chain recombines TRBV28 with TRBJ2-7; TRBD2 agrees at 7 bases. The CDR3 length is 15 residues. Germline V gene lookup returns CDR1 MDHEN and CDR2 SYDVKM. J was trimmed by 0 bases and V by 6 bases; bases with no gene match: 8. This chain's CDR3 is CASSPTSASSYEQYF. CDR3 nucleotide sequence: TGTGCCAGCAGCCCTACTAGCGCGAGCTCCTACGAGCAGTACTTC. Full variable domain (outside the CDR3, taken from reference TRBV28 and TRBJ2-7): DVKVTQSSRYLVKRTGEKVFLECVQDMDHENMFWYRQDPGLGLRLIYFSYDVKMKEKGDIPEGYSVSREKKERFSLILESASTNQTSMYLCASSPTSASSYEQYFGPGTRLTVT.

Ten or more counts support this clonotype. V and J are TRBV28 and TRBJ2-3, with D possibly matching TRBD1 (6 bases). This CDR3 spans 15 amino acids. The V gene lost 1 base and the J gene lost 0 bases, with 8 bases spanning the gap. Germline loops: CDR1 MDHEN, CDR2 SYDVKM. CDR3 nucleotide sequence: TGTGCCAGCAGTTTATACAGGGCTAGCACAGATACGCAGTATTTT. Translation: CASSLYRASTDTQYF.

As for this clonotype: A much bigger clone sits one base away, suggesting this may be a read error. The V and J genes are TRBV20-1 and TRBJ1-2; unclear D gene. CDR3 length equals 11 residues. V was pared by 5 bases and J by 0 bases, with 4 bases between. From germline, CDR1 is DFQATT and CDR2 SNEGSKA (reference sequence). CDR3 sequence: CSAWANYGYTF. The CDR3 region has the DNA TGCAGTGCTTGGGCTAACTATGGCTACACCTTC.

The V and J genes are TRBV9 and TRBJ2-7; perhaps D is TRBD1 or TRBD2 (6 bases each). This CDR3 region has 15 residues. Germline V gene sequence: CDR1 SGDLS, CDR2 YYNGEE. Trimming took 0 bases from V and 2 from J, leaving 12 bases between them. The CDR3 loop is CASSVEGGGPYEQYF. CDR3 nucleotides: TGTGCCAGCAGCGTAGAAGGGGGAGGACCCTACGAGCAGTACTTC.

CDR3 sequence reads: CASRALGTDTQYF. The CDR3 DNA reads as TGTGCCAGCAGGGCCCTTGGTACAGATACGCAGTATTTT. This chain links TRBV27 with TRBJ2-3, with D unclear. Trimming cost V 6 bases and J 3 bases, with 10 bases left between them. The CDR3 runs to 13 residues. Germline V CDR1 and CDR2: MNHEY, SMNVEV (reference sequence).

The chain carries TRBV5-5 and TRBJ1-2, with 8 bases that match TRBD1. CDR1 and CDR2 (germline): SGHKS, YYEKEE (reference sequence). The CDR3 consists of 14 residues. With 6 bases clipped from V and 7 bases from J, the junction kept 11 bases outside the gene matches. The CDR3 sequence is CASTGWQGAVGYTF. CDR3 nucleotide sequence: TGTGCCAGCACCGGGTGGCAGGGGGCGGTTGGCTACACCTTC.

This clonotype was seen ten or more times. The J gene is TRBJ2-5, the V gene TRBV3-1; D could derive from TRBD1 or TRBD2 (6 bases each). CDR1 is LGHDT, CDR2 YNNKEL, per germline (reference sequence). The CDR3 runs 14 residues. Trimming removed 1 base from V and 5 bases from J, with 11 bases in between. CDR3 amino acids: CASSQAGAVETQYF. The CDR3 coding sequence is TGTGCCAGCAGCCAAGCGGGGGCGGTGGAGACCCAGTACTTC.